The 30 T cell receptor beta chains presented below share a single source sample, sequenced in a study of blood T cells in healthy people across ages. The authors ran a second PCR of about 6 to 12 cycles using a sample-barcoded 5' primer and a J-beta primer mix. TCRdb recomputed calls from the 5' RACE reads with MiXCR, one row per CDR3 protein. The sample has 1.6 million or so distinct CDR3 sequences; almost 35% are singletons. The sample was blood. These TCRs come from a woman aged 30 to 39 in good health.

This clonotype was detected a few times. The V gene is TRBV5-1, the J gene TRBJ2-1; maybe TRBD1 (6 bases). Germline-derived CDR1 and CDR2 are SGHRS and YFSETQ. The CDR3 is 12 residues long. V dropped 7 bases and J dropped 12 bases, with 17 bases sitting between them. The DNA for the CDR3 is TGCGCCAGCGGGGGCGTGGGGGACCCGCAGTTCTTC. Its protein product is CASGGVGDPQFF.

The V call is TRBV7-9, the J call TRBJ1-2; D not resolved. Germline V CDR1 and CDR2: SEHNR, FQNEAQ (reference sequence). The CDR3 loop spans 16 amino acids. The germline V and J ends were trimmed by 5 bases and 3 bases, with 19 bases remaining between them. CDR3 sequence (DNA): TGTGCCAGCAGCAAACGAGCAGAGTCCCAAGACTATGGCTACACCTTC. It is translated as CASSKRAESQDYGYTF.

Written as DNA, the CDR3 is TGTGCCAGCAGCCAAGACAATAGGGCTAGCGTAACAATGGGGCAGTTCTTC. Its protein product is CASSQDNRASVTMGQFF. The chain links TRBV3-1 to TRBJ2-1, with a tentative D call TRBD2 (6 bases). The CDR3 has 17 residues. Germline V gives CDR1 LGHDT, CDR2 YNNKEL (reference sequence). V lost 0 bases, J lost 12 bases, and 24 bases lay in between.

This clonotype was picked up a small number of times. V and J are TRBV5-1 and TRBJ2-5, with a tentative D call TRBD1 (5 bases). Germline V gene sequence: CDR1 SGHRS, CDR2 YFSETQ. This CDR3 is 13 amino acids long. With 0 bases removed from V and 5 bases from J, the gap between germline ends came to 8 bases. The chain's CDR3 is CASSLEQAETQYF. The DNA of the CDR3 is TGCGCCAGCAGCTTGGAACAGGCGGAGACCCAGTACTTC.

This clonotype was seen only a few times. The chain couples TRBV7-4 to TRBJ2-5; 15 bases match TRBD2. The V segment lost 3 bases and the J segment 2 bases; nucleotides outside the gene matches: 7. Germline V CDR1 and CDR2: SGHVT, SQSDAQ. This CDR3 has 18 amino acids. The CDR3 loop reads CASSFSGLAGGGQETQYF. As DNA, the CDR3 is TGTGCCAGCAGCTTCTCCGGACTAGCGGGAGGGGGGCAAGAGACCCAGTACTTC.

The chain recombines TRBV12-3 or TRBV12-4 with TRBJ2-1, with D maybe TRBD2 (6 bases). Trimming took off 6 bases at V and 15 bases at J, with 21 bases between the two ends. This CDR3 has 13 residues. The CDR3 DNA is TGTGCCAGCAGGCATAAGGAGGGCCCTTTTCCGTTCTTC. Translated: CASRHKEGPFPFF.

The chain carries TRBV3-1 and TRBJ2-3; D perhaps matches TRBD2 (6 bases). The CDR3 is 17 amino acids. The ends were cut back, 4 bases at V and 2 bases at J, with 19 bases in the middle. Per the germline V gene, CDR1 is LGHDT and CDR2 is YNNKEL (reference sequence). CDR3 in DNA: TGTGCCAGCAGCCTCCGAGCGTGGGCTAGCGACACAGATACGCAGTATTTT. This encodes CASSLRAWASDTDTQYF.

There are a few counts of this clonotype. The rearrangement joins TRBV29-1 to TRBJ2-1; 9 bases match TRBD1. The CDR3 has 14 residues. The ends lost 6 bases at V and 5 bases at J; junction bases unmatched: 8. The germline gives CDR1 SQVTM, CDR2 ANQGSEA. The CDR3 sequence: CSVTLGQGHNEQFF. Here the CDR3 DNA reads TGCAGCGTAACCCTTGGACAGGGGCACAATGAGCAGTTCTTC.

The V call is TRBV29-1, the J call TRBJ2-1; 10 nucleotides match TRBD2. The V segment lost 8 bases and the J segment 5 bases; nucleotides outside the gene matches: 9. Germline lookup yields CDR1 SQVTM and CDR2 ANQGSEA. The CDR3 spans 14 residues. In DNA, the CDR3 is TGCAGCTCGCGGCTAGCGGGGGCGAACAATGAGCAGTTCTTC. The encoded protein is CSSRLAGANNEQFF.

This clonotype has just a few counts. The V call is TRBV6-2 or TRBV6-3, the J call TRBJ2-3; TRBD1 matches 7 bases. The CDR3 totals 19 residues. V lost 6 bases to trimming and J lost 3 bases; unmatched junction nucleotides: 21. CDR1 is MNHEY, CDR2 SVGEGT, per germline. The CDR3 sequence: CASSRKAWTPGQTTDTQYF. DNA of the CDR3: TGTGCCAGCAGCCGCAAGGCCTGGACACCGGGACAGACAACAGATACGCAGTATTTT.

About this clonotype: The germline gene is not matched at one end of the junction; a read error may be the cause. V and J are TRBV12-3 or TRBV12-4 and TRBJ2-7; D might be TRBD1 or TRBD2, each matching 5 bases. The CDR3 covers 12 residues. This CDR3 is CANSMGTVERYF. In nucleotides, the CDR3 is TGTGCCAACAGTATGGGGACGGTTGAGCGGTACTTC.

There are a few counts of this clonotype. The chain uses TRBV1 and TRBJ2-5; the table's D gene call, TRBD2, was not cross checked with the DNA. TRBV1 is designated a pseudogene. CDR3 length: 19 amino acids. The CDR3 DNA sequence: TGCACCAGCAGCCAAGGCCAAATAACTAGTGCCGTGGGCCAAGAGACCCAGTACTTC. Translation: CTSSQGQITSAVGQETQYF.

This chain joins TRBV9 and TRBJ2-5, with a weak D call TRBD2 (6 bases). From germline, CDR1 is SGDLS and CDR2 YYNGEE. Trimming shortened V by 3 bases and J by 2 bases, and 17 bases separated the two germline ends. The CDR3 loop spans 16 amino acids. The CDR3 loop is CASSEPSVNPQETQYF. CDR3 sequence (DNA): TGTGCCAGCAGCGAACCTAGCGTGAATCCTCAAGAGACCCAGTACTTC.

This sequence joins TRBV12-3 or TRBV12-4 and TRBJ1-1; possible D gene TRBD1, 5 bases. V lost 5 bases to trimming and J lost 1 base, with 14 bases between them. The CDR3 covers 15 residues. The CDR3 is CASSKLLGQNTEAFF. The CDR3 DNA sequence: TGTGCCAGCAGTAAACTGCTGGGGCAGAACACTGAAGCTTTCTTT.

V gene TRBV2 combines with J gene TRBJ2-2, with 10 bases matching TRBD2. The CDR3 length is 15 residues. Germline lookup yields CDR1 SNHLY and CDR2 FYNNEI. V dropped 7 bases and J dropped 1; count of bases not matched to a gene: 3. CDR3 nucleotide sequence: TGTGCCAGCATCCGGACTAGCGGGAACACCGGGGAGCTGTTTTTT. Its protein product is CASIRTSGNTGELFF.

The chain couples TRBV10-3 to TRBJ2-3; TRBD1 agrees at 7 bases. Trimming removed 0 bases from V and 1 base from J; junction bases left unmatched: 1. The germline V gene encodes CDR1 ENHRY and CDR2 SYGVKD. The CDR3 is 15 residues long. CDR3 bases: TGTGCCATCAGTGAGTCTAGGGGGCGCACAGATACGCAGTATTTT. Translated: CAISESRGRTDTQYF.

This chain uses TRBV4-2 with TRBJ1-2; D uncertain. This CDR3 is 14 amino acids long. The V end lost 2 bases, the J end lost 3 bases, and 10 bases lay between the germline ends. Germline V gene data show CDR1 as LGHNA and CDR2 as YNFKEQ. The CDR3 region is CASSQLASHYGYTF. For the CDR3, the DNA is TGTGCCAGCAGCCAACTAGCCAGTCACTATGGCTACACCTTC.

This chain connects TRBV7-6 to TRBJ1-4; maybe TRBD1 (6 bases). CDR3 size: 16 residues. Germline CDR1 SGHVS, CDR2 FNYEAQ. V gave up 4 bases and J gave up 3 bases, with 15 bases separating them. The CDR3 DNA sequence: TGTGCCAGCAGCTCCTACAGGGCTTCACCTAATGAAAAACTGTTTTTT. Translated, it gives CASSSYRASPNEKLFF.

The chain employs TRBV27 and TRBJ1-1; D not resolved. CDR1 and CDR2 (germline): MNHEY, SMNVEV (reference sequence). This CDR3 region has 15 residues. Trimming stripped 2 bases from V and 6 bases from J, with 16 bases between. CDR3 loop: CASSLSVLPIAEAFF. The CDR3 bases are TGTGCCAGCAGTTTAAGCGTCTTGCCAATCGCTGAAGCTTTCTTT.

Notes on this clonotype: Mismatch with germline at one junction end may stem from a read error. The J gene is TRBJ2-6, the V gene TRBV6-7, with 10 bases aligning to TRBD1. TRBV6-7 is an ORF; its function is uncertain. CDR3 size: 17 residues. As DNA, the CDR3 is TGTGCCAGCAGTTACTGGGACAGGGGCTCTTGGGCCAACGTCCTGACTTTC. It codes for CASSYWDRGSWANVLTF.

A few counts support this clonotype. The genes are TRBV2 and TRBJ2-1; 10 nucleotides line up with TRBD2. In germline, CDR1 is SNHLY, CDR2 FYNNEI. The CDR3 loop spans 17 amino acids. V shed 0 bases, J shed 8 bases, and the junction held 10 bases outside the gene matches. The CDR3 region is CASSEAGLAGVVYEQFF. The DNA for the CDR3 is TGTGCCAGCAGTGAAGCAGGGCTAGCGGGGGTTGTCTATGAGCAGTTCTTC.

The genes are TRBV15 and TRBJ2-2; D perhaps matches TRBD1 (5 bases). This CDR3 contains 16 residues. Germline-derived CDR1 and CDR2 are LNHNV and YYDKDF (reference sequence). The V end was cut by 0 bases, the J end by 4 bases, with 12 bases between. This chain's CDR3 is CATSRDAGRATGELFF. The CDR3 nucleotides are TGTGCCACCAGCAGAGATGCTGGCAGGGCCACCGGGGAGCTGTTTTTT.

CDR3 bases: TGCAGTGCTAGAGGGGCTCCGGCATGGCCCCAAGCAGATACGCAGTATTTT. This codes for CSARGAPAWPQADTQYF. The chain couples TRBV20-1 to TRBJ2-3; D not certain. Trimming cost V 1 base and J 4 bases, with 21 bases left between them. Germline lookup yields CDR1 DFQATT and CDR2 SNEGSKA (reference sequence). This CDR3 is built from 17 residues.

The chain employs TRBV5-1 and TRBJ1-1; maybe TRBD1 (6 bases). This CDR3 is built from 15 residues. Germline V gene sequence: CDR1 SGHRS, CDR2 YFSETQ. V lost 3 bases, J lost 1 base, and 13 bases lay in between. The CDR3 coding sequence is TGCGCCAGCAGCTCGACAGGTACGGGGAACACTGAAGCTTTCTTT. It codes for CASSSTGTGNTEAFF. Combining the CDR3 with reference TRBV5-1 and TRBJ1-1 gives the whole variable domain KAGVTQTPRYLIKTRGQQVTLSCSPISGHRSVSWYQQTPGQGLQFLFEYFSETQRNKGNFPGRFSGRQFSNSRSEMNVSTLELGDSALYLCASSSTGTGNTEAFFGQGTRLTVV.

This clonotype was recorded a few times. The CDR3 sequence: CASRPSPLAGGRETQYF. CDR3 bases: TGTGCCAGCCGTCCCTCCCCTCTAGCGGGGGGGCGCGAGACCCAGTACTTC. The V call is TRBV6-1, the J call TRBJ2-5, with 12 bases aligning to TRBD2. The CDR3 has 17 residues. From germline, CDR1 is MNHNS and CDR2 SASEGT. V lost 8 bases to trimming and J lost 5 bases; unmatched junction nucleotides: 15.

V usage is TRBV6-5 and J usage is TRBJ1-6, with D possibly TRBD1 on 5 matching bases. Germline-derived CDR1 and CDR2 are MNHEY and SVGAGI. The ends were cut back, 6 bases at V and 7 bases at J, with 16 bases in the middle. The CDR3 covers 15 residues. The CDR3 bases are TGTGCCAGCAGAGTAACCGCCGGGGGGAATTCACCCCTCCACTTT. Amino acids: CASRVTAGGNSPLHF.

This clonotype was seen a few times. CDR3 nucleotides: TGTGCCAGCAGCGTAGGTAGGGGCTTTAATTCGTGGGAGCAGTACTTC. It is translated as CASSVGRGFNSWEQYF. The chain employs TRBV9 and TRBJ2-7; possibly TRBD1 for D (5 bases). There are 16 residues in the CDR3. Trimming shortened V by 0 bases and J by 7 bases, and 20 bases separated the two germline ends. Germline assignment: CDR1 SGDLS and CDR2 YYNGEE.

The table lists this clonotype with a few counts. The rearrangement joins TRBV3-1 to TRBJ1-1; no reliable D call. Germline V gene data show CDR1 as LGHDT and CDR2 as YNNKEL (reference sequence). The CDR3 consists of 12 residues. V gave up 4 bases and J gave up 11 bases, with 14 bases separating them. CDR3 nucleotides: TGTGCCAGCAGCCCCGGTCGGGGTAGGGCTTTCTTT. Its translation: CASSPGRGRAFF.

With regard to this clonotype: One end of the junction fails to match germline, which may point to a read error. The CDR3 spells CAGRTYLHGVDQETQYF. In DNA, the CDR3 is TGTGCCGGCAGGACCTACTTACATGGGGTAGACCAAGAGACCCAGTACTTC. The chain combines TRBV27 with TRBJ2-5; unclear D gene. From germline, CDR1 is MNHEY and CDR2 SMNVEV (reference sequence). The CDR3 has 17 amino acids.

This clonotype has ten or more counts. The rearrangement joins TRBV29-1 to TRBJ2-3, with D perhaps TRBD2 (6 bases). Per the germline V gene, CDR1 is SQVTM and CDR2 is ANQGSEA. CDR3 length: 13 residues. V dropped 7 bases and J dropped 0 bases, with 11 bases sitting between them. This CDR3 reads CSGWRDSTDTQYF. The CDR3 bases are TGCAGCGGCTGGCGGGATAGCACAGATACGCAGTATTTT.